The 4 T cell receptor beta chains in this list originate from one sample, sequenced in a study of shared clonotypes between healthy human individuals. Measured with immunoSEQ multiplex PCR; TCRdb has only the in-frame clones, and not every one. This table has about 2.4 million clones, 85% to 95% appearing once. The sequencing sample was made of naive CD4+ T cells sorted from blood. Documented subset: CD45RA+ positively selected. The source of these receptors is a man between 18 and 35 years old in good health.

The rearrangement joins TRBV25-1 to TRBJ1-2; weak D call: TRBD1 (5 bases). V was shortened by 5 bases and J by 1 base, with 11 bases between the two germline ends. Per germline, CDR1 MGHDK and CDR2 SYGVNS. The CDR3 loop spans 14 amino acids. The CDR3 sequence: CASSPKGFNYGYTF. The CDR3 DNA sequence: TGTGCCAGCAGTCCAAAGGGGTTTAACTATGGCTACACCTTC.

CDR3 sequence reads: CASSELSSQPNQPQHF. CDR3 bases: TGTGCCAGCAGCGAATTGAGTTCCCAGCCAAATCAGCCCCAGCATTTT. The chain has TRBV7-8 and TRBJ1-5; D is uncertain. Trimming pared 5 bases from V and 4 bases from J, leaving 18 bases between. The CDR3 is made up of 16 amino acids. Germline loops: CDR1 SGHVS, CDR2 FQNEAQ. The full variable domain, completed using reference TRBV7-8 and TRBJ1-5, is GAGVSQSPRYKVAKRGQDVALRCDPISGHVSLFWYQQALGQGPEFLTYFQNEAQLDKSGLPSDRFFAERPEGSVSTLKIQRTQQEDSAVYLCASSELSSQPNQPQHFGDGTRLSIL.

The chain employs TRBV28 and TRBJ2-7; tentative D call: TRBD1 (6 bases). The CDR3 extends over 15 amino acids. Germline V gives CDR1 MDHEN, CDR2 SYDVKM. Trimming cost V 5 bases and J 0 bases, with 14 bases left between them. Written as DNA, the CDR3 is TGTGCCAGCAGTCTAAGGCAGGGACACTCCTACGAGCAGTACTTC. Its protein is CASSLRQGHSYEQYF.

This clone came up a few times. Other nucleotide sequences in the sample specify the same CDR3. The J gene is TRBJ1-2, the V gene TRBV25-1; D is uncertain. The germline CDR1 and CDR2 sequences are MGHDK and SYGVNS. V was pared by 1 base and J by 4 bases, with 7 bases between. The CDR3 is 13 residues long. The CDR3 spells CASSESGLYGYTF. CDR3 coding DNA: TGTGCCAGCAGTGAATCCGGGCTCTATGGCTACACCTTC.